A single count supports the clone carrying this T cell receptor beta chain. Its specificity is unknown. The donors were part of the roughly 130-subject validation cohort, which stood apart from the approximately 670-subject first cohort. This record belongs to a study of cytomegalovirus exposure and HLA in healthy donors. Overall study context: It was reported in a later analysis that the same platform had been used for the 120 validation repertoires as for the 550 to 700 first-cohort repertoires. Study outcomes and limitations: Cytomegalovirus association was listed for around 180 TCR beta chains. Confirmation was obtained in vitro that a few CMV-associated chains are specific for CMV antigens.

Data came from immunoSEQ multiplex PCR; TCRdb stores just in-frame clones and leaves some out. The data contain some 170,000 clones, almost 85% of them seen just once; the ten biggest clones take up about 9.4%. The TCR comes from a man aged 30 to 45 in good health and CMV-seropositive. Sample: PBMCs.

CDR3 residues: CASSLTNSGAYQETQYF. The CDR3 DNA follows: TGTGCCAGCAGCTTGACCAATAGCGGGGCGTACCAAGAGACCCAGTACTTC. This rearrangement joins TRBV7-2 to TRBJ2-5; 8 bases line up with TRBD2. Germline values: CDR1 SGHTA, CDR2 FQGNSA. The junction had 9 bases not matched to a gene; V was cut back by 3 bases and J by 0 bases. The CDR3 contains 17 residues. The full variable domain, with the rest looked up from reference TRBV7-2 and TRBJ2-5, is GAGVSQSPSNKVTEKGKDVELRCDPISGHTALYWYRQSLGQGLEFLIYFQGNSAPDKSGLPSDRFSAERTGGSVSTLTIQRTQQEDSAVYLCASSLTNSGAYQETQYFGPGTRLLVL.